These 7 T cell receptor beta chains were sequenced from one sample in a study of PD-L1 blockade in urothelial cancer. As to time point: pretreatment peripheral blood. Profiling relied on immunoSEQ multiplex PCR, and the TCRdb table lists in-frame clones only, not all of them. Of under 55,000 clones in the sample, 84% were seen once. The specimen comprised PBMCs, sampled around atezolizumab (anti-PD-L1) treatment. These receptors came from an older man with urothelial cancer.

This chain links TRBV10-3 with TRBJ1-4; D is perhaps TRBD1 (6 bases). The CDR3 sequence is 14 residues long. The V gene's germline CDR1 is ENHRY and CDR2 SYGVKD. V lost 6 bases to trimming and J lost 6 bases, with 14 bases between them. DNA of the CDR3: TGTGCCATCAGATCTGACAGGTCGGATGAAAAACTGTTTTTT. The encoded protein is CAIRSDRSDEKLFF.

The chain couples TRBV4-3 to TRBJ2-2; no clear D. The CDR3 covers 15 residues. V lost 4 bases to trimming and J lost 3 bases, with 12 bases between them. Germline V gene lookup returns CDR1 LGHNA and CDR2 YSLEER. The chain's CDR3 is CASSRRPGDTGELFF. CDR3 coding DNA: TGCGCCAGCAGCCGCCGCCCAGGCGACACCGGGGAGCTGTTTTTT.

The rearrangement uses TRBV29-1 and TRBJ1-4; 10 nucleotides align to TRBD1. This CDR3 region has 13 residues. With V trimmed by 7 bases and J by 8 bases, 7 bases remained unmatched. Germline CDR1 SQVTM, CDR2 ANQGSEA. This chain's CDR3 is CSATGGAGEKLFF. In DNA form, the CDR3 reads TGCAGCGCGACAGGGGGCGCCGGGGAAAAACTGTTTTTT. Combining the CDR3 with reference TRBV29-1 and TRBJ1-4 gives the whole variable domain SAVISQKPSRDICQRGTSLTIQCQVDSQVTMMFWYRQQPGQSLTLIATANQGSEATYESGFVIDKFPISRPNLTFSTLTVSNMSPEDSSIYLCSATGGAGEKLFFGSGTQLSVL.

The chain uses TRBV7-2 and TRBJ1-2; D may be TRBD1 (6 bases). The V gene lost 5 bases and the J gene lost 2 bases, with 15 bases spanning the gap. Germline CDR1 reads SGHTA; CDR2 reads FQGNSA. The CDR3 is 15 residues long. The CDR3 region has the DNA TGTGCCAGCAGCCCCTACGGGGGGCAGAACTATGGCTACACCTTC. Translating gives CASSPYGGQNYGYTF.

CDR3: CASSLLNSGQETQYF. Written as DNA, the CDR3 is TGCGCCAGCAGCTTACTAAATTCGGGACAAGAGACCCAGTACTTC. The V gene is TRBV5-1, the J gene TRBJ2-5; maybe TRBD2 (5 bases). Between the trimmed V and J ends, which lost 2 bases and 2 bases, there was a span of 13 bases. The CDR3 runs 15 residues. Per germline, CDR1 SGHRS and CDR2 YFSETQ.

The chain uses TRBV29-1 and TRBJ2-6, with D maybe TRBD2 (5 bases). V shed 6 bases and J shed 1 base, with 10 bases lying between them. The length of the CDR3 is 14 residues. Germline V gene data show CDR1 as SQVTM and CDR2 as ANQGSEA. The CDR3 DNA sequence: TGCAGCGTCGGGAAGGGATCTGGGGCCAACGTCCTGACTTTC. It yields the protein CSVGKGSGANVLTF.

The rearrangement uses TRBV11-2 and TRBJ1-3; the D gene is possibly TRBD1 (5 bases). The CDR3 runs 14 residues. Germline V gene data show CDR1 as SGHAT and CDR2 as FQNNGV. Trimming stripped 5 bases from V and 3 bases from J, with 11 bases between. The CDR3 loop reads CASSALTVGNTIYF. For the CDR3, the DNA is TGTGCCAGCAGCGCCCTGACAGTTGGAAACACCATATATTTT.